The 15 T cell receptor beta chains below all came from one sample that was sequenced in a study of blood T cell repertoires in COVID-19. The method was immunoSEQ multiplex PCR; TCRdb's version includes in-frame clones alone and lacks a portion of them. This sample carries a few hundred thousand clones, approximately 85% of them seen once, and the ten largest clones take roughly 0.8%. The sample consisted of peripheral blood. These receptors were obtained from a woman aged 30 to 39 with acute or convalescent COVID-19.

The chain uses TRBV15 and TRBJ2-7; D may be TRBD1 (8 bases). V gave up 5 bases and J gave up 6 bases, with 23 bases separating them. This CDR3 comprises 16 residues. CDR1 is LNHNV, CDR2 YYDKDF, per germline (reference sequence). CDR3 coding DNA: TGTGCCACCAGCTGGGGGGGACGACAGGGGCATCTCGAGCAGTACTTC. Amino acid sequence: CATSWGGRQGHLEQYF.

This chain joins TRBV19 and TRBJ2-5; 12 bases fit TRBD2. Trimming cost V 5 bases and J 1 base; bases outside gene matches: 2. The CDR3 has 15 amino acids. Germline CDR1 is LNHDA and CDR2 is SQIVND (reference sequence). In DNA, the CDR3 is TGTGCCAGTAGTGGGACTAGCGGGTTCCAAGAGACCCAGTACTTC. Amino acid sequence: CASSGTSGFQETQYF.

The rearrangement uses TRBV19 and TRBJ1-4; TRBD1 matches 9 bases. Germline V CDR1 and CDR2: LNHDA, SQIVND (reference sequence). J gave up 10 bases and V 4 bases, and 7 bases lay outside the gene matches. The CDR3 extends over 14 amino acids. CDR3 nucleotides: TGTGCCAGTAGTACGGGACAGGGTATGGGAAAACTGTTTTTT. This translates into CASSTGQGMGKLFF.

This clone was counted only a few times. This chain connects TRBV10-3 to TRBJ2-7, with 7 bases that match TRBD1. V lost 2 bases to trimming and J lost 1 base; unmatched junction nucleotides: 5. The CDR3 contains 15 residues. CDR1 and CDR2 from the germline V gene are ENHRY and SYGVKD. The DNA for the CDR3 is TGTGCCATCAGTGAGCCGGGACAGAAGTCCTACGAGCAGTACTTC. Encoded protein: CAISEPGQKSYEQYF.

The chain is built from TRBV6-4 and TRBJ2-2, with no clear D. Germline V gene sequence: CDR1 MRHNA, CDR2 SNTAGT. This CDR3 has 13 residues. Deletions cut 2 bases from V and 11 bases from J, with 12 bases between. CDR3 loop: CASSDPRGFELFF. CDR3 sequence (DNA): TGTGCCAGCAGTGACCCAAGAGGCTTCGAGCTGTTTTTT.

The CDR3 DNA reads as TGTGCCAGCAGCTTATTTAGCGGGAGGGGAATCACAGATACGCAGTATTTT. The encoded protein is CASSLFSGRGITDTQYF. This chain joins TRBV7-8 and TRBJ2-3; 11 bases are a match to TRBD2. The CDR3 has 17 amino acids. The V and J ends lost 2 bases and 2 bases, in that order; junction bases with no gene match: 6. Germline lookup yields CDR1 SGHVS and CDR2 FQNEAQ.

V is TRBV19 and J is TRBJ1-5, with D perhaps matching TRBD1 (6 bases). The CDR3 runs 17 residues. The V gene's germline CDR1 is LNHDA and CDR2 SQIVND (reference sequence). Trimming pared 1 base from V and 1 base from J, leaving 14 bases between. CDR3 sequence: CASSIGSGGPSNQPQHF. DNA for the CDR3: TGTGCCAGTAGTATAGGGTCCGGGGGGCCCAGCAATCAGCCCCAGCATTTT.

CDR3 residues: CASSPGQGFDEQFF. For the CDR3, the DNA is TGTGCCAGCAGTCCAGGACAGGGGTTCGATGAGCAGTTCTTC. The J gene is TRBJ2-1, the V gene TRBV6-4, with 9 bases matching TRBD1. The CDR3 spans 14 residues. CDR1 and CDR2 from the germline V gene are MRHNA and SNTAGT. Losses at the gene ends were 5 bases for V and 8 bases for J; bases not matched to a gene: 7.

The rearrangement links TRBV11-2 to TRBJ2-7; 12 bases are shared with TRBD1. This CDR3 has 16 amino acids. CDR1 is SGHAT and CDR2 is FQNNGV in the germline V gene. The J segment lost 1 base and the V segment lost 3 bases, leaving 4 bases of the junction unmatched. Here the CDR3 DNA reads TGTGCCAGCAGCTTGCGGGACAGGGGGCGTTCCTACGAGCAGTACTTC. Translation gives CASSLRDRGRSYEQYF.

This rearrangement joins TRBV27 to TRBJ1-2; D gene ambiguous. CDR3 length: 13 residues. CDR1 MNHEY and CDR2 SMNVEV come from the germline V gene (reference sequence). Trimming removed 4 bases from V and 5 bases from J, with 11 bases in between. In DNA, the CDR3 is TGTGCCAGCAGTTCCGGACGGACTTATGGCTACACCTTC. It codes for CASSSGRTYGYTF.

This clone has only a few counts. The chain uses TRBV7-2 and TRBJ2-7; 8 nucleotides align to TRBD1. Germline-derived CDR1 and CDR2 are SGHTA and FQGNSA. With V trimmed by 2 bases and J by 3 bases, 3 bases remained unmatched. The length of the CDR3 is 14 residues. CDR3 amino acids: CASSLSTGGYEQYF. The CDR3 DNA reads TGTGCCAGCAGCTTATCAACAGGGGGCTACGAGCAGTACTTC.

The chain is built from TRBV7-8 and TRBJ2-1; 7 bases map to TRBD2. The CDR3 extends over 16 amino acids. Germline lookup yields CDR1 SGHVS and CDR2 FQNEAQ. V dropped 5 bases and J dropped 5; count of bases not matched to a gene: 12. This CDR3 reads CASSPRTSVVHNEQFF. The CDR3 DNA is TGTGCCAGCAGCCCGCGGACTAGTGTTGTCCACAATGAGCAGTTCTTC.

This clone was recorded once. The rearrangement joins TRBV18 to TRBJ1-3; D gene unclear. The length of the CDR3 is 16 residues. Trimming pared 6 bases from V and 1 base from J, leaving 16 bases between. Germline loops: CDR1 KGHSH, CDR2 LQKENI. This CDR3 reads CASSRAATSSGNTIYF. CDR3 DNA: TGTGCCAGCTCGCGGGCGGCAACTTCTTCTGGAAACACCATATATTTT.

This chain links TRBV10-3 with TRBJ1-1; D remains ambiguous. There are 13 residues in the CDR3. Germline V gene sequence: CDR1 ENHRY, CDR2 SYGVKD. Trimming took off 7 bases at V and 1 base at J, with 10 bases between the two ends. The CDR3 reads CAIMGSQNTEAFF. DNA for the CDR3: TGTGCCATCATGGGCAGTCAGAACACTGAAGCTTTCTTT.

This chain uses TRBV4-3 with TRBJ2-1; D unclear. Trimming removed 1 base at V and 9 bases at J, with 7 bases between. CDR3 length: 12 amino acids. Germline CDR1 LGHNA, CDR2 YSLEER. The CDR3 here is CASSQGFGEQFF. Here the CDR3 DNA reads TGCGCCAGCAGCCAAGGCTTCGGTGAGCAGTTCTTC.